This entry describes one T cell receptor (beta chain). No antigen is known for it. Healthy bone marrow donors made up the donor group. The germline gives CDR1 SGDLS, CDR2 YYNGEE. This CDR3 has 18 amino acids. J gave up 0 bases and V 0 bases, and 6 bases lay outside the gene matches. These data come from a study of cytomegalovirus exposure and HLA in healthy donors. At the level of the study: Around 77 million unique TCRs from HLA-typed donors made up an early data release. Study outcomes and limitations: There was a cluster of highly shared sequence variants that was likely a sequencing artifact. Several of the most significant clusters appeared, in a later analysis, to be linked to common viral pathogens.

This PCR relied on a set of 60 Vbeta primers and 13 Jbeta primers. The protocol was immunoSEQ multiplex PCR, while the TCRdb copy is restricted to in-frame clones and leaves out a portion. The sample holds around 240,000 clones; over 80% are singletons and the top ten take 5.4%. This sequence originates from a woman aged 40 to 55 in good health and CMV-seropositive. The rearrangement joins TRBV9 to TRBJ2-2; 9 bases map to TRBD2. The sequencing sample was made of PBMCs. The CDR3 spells CASSVAVAGAANTGELFF. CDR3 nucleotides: TGTGCCAGCAGCGTAGCAGTAGCGGGGGCCGCGAACACCGGGGAGCTGTTTTTT.